The 32 T cell receptor beta chains below come from one sample, sequenced in a study of T-cell memory formation after mild COVID-19. In TCRdb, the 5' RACE reads were re-called with MiXCR into one record per CDR3 protein. This table holds 470,000 or so distinct CDR3 sequences, roughly 25% found once. Source material: PBMCs or a T cell subset sorted from them (not recorded which). Source of these receptors: an adult woman who had mild COVID-19 (a few samples of this study predate the infection). Cell type and time point are not known.

The rearrangement joins TRBV12-3 or TRBV12-4 to TRBJ2-6; D gene unclear. The CDR3 has 15 amino acids. V lost 7 bases and J lost 9, with 19 bases in between. In DNA, the CDR3 is TGTGCCAGCACCATGCAACGCCTGACCAACAACGTCCTGACTTTC. Translated, it gives CASTMQRLTNNVLTF.

This clonotype showed up just a few times. The V and J genes are TRBV20-1 and TRBJ2-3, with D uncertain. Deletions cut 3 bases from V and 2 bases from J, with 9 bases between. The germline V gene has CDR1 DFQATT and CDR2 SNEGSKA (reference sequence). The length of the CDR3 is 13 residues. The CDR3 coding sequence is TGCAGTGCTAGCGGAATAACCACAGATACGCAGTATTTT. As protein: CSASGITTDTQYF.

V and J are TRBV7-2 and TRBJ1-6; TRBD1 aligns across 8 bases. CDR1 SGHTA and CDR2 FQGNSA come from the germline V gene. J was trimmed by 11 bases and V by 8 bases; bases with no gene match: 8. The CDR3 extends over 13 amino acids. The CDR3: CASGGQGLTPLHF. CDR3 nucleotide sequence: TGTGCCAGCGGAGGACAGGGACTGACACCCCTCCACTTT. Using reference TRBV7-2 and TRBJ1-6 for the parts outside the CDR3, the full variable domain is GAGVSQSPSNKVTEKGKDVELRCDPISGHTALYWYRQSLGQGLEFLIYFQGNSAPDKSGLPSDRFSAERTGGSVSTLTIQRTQQEDSAVYLCASGGQGLTPLHFGNGTRLTVT.

J is TRBJ2-2 and V is TRBV4-1, with D unclear. Trimming took off 0 bases at V and 7 bases at J, with 12 bases between the two ends. Germline V gene sequence: CDR1 MGHRA, CDR2 YSYEKL. The CDR3 contains 15 residues. The chain's CDR3 is CASSQEGSIGGELFF. The CDR3, as DNA: TGCGCCAGCAGCCAAGAGGGTAGTATTGGCGGGGAGCTGTTTTTT.

The sample holds a few counts of this clonotype. The gene calls are TRBV6-5 and TRBJ2-7, with TRBD1 matching 9 bases. Germline trimming cut 4 bases from V and 2 bases from J; bases unmatched to any gene: 6. The CDR3 runs 15 residues. Germline V CDR1 and CDR2: MNHEY, SVGAGI. The CDR3 DNA sequence: TGTGCCAGCAGTTCCGGGACAGGGAGCCCCTACGAGCAGTACTTC. Its protein is CASSSGTGSPYEQYF.

The rearrangement joins TRBV6-5 to TRBJ2-1; D gene ambiguous. Trimming stripped 6 bases from V and 9 bases from J, with 21 bases between. The CDR3 sequence is 15 residues long. Germline lookup yields CDR1 MNHEY and CDR2 SVGAGI. As DNA, the CDR3 is TGTGCCAGCAGCCTTACTGAATTTCTCCTGGGTGAGCAGTTCTTC. Its translation: CASSLTEFLLGEQFF.

This clonotype turned up a few times. V is TRBV5-1 and J is TRBJ1-2; D is uncertain. Trimming removed 2 bases at V and 0 bases at J, with 8 bases between. This CDR3 contains 14 residues. Germline V gene data show CDR1 as SGHRS and CDR2 as YFSETQ. The CDR3 loop reads CASSFGSPNYGYTF. The CDR3 coding sequence is TGCGCCAGCAGCTTCGGATCGCCTAACTATGGCTACACCTTC.

Only a few counts were recorded for this clonotype. The rearrangement links TRBV4-3 to TRBJ2-7; 11 nucleotides align to TRBD1. Germline V gene data show CDR1 as LGHNA and CDR2 as YSLEER. V was clipped by 0 bases and J by 0 bases; unmatched bases: 1. The CDR3 covers 16 residues. The DNA for the CDR3 is TGCGCCAGCAGCCAAGAGGGGACAGGGGGCTCCTACGAGCAGTACTTC. This gives the protein CASSQEGTGGSYEQYF.

This clonotype was detected a few times. The rearrangement links TRBV3-1 to TRBJ2-3; perhaps TRBD2 as D (5 bases). Trimming left V 0 bases short and J 2 bases short, with 9 bases between. Germline assignment: CDR1 LGHDT and CDR2 YNNKEL (reference sequence). The CDR3 has 15 residues. CDR3 nucleotides: TGTGCCAGCAGCCAAGAAGGACTCGTCACAGATACGCAGTATTTT. Its translation: CASSQEGLVTDTQYF.

The chain employs TRBV5-6 and TRBJ1-1, with a tentative D call TRBD1 (5 bases). Germline V lookup: CDR1 SGHDT, CDR2 YYEEEE. The V gene lost 0 bases and the J gene lost 5 bases, with 14 bases spanning the gap. The length of the CDR3 is 15 residues. The CDR3 spells CASSLVSSRVTEAFF. The CDR3 DNA follows: TGTGCCAGCAGCTTGGTGAGTTCCAGGGTTACTGAAGCTTTCTTT.

This clonotype was counted between two and nine times. This chain uses TRBV7-3 with TRBJ2-5, with D perhaps assigned TRBD1 or TRBD2 (5 bases each). Germline-derived CDR1 and CDR2 are SGHTA and FQGTGA. This CDR3 region has 15 residues. Trimming cost V 5 bases and J 5 bases, with 18 bases left between them. The DNA of the CDR3 is TGTGCCAGCAGCCCCGGGACGGCGTTGCGGGAGACCCAGTACTTC. It yields the protein CASSPGTALRETQYF.

CDR3 amino acids: CASSSFRTGREGYTF. The DNA of the CDR3 is TGTGCCAGCAGCTCGTTTCGGACAGGCCGCGAAGGCTACACCTTC. The chain couples TRBV7-2 to TRBJ1-2; 7 positions match TRBD1. J gave up 8 bases and V 4 bases, and 13 bases lay outside the gene matches. In germline, CDR1 is SGHTA, CDR2 FQGNSA. This CDR3 contains 15 residues.

This chain connects TRBV6-6 to TRBJ2-7; 10 nucleotides align to TRBD2. From germline, CDR1 is MNHNY and CDR2 SVGAGI (reference sequence). The CDR3 covers 16 residues. V was clipped by 2 bases and J by 3 bases; unmatched bases: 7. The CDR3 sequence is CASSYPEREGLYEQYF. CDR3 bases: TGTGCCAGCAGTTACCCGGAGCGGGAGGGCCTCTACGAGCAGTACTTC.

This chain connects TRBV4-1 to TRBJ1-2, with D tentatively TRBD1 (5 bases). V dropped 0 bases and J dropped 8 bases, with 13 bases sitting between them. CDR1 is MGHRA, CDR2 YSYEKL, per germline. CDR3 length: 14 residues. In DNA form, the CDR3 reads TGCGCCAGCAGCCAAGAATGGCAGGGCAAAGGCTACACCTTC. It encodes CASSQEWQGKGYTF.

The gene calls are TRBV18 and TRBJ1-4; D may be TRBD1 (5 bases). This CDR3 is 16 amino acids long. CDR1 is KGHSH and CDR2 is LQKENI in the germline V gene. V gave up 0 bases and J gave up 2 bases, with 10 bases separating them. The chain's CDR3 is CASSPPKTVTNEKLFF. CDR3 coding DNA: TGTGCCAGCTCACCACCGAAGACAGTCACTAATGAAAAACTGTTTTTT. The full variable domain, with the rest looked up from reference TRBV18 and TRBJ1-4, is NAGVMQNPRHLVRRRGQEARLRCSPMKGHSHVYWYRQLPEEGLKFMVYLQKENIIDESGMPKERFSAEFPKEGPSILRIQQVVRGDSAAYFCASSPPKTVTNEKLFFGSGTQLSVL.

This clonotype has only a few counts. The rearrangement joins TRBV7-9 to TRBJ2-7; weak D call: TRBD2 (6 bases). V dropped 9 bases and J dropped 1 base, with 16 bases sitting between them. Germline V gives CDR1 SEHNR, CDR2 FQNEAQ (reference sequence). This CDR3 region has 14 residues. As DNA, the CDR3 is TGTGCCAGTTGCCCGGGAGTACGGTCCTACGAGCAGTACTTC. This encodes CASCPGVRSYEQYF. Full variable domain (outside the CDR3, taken from reference TRBV7-9 and TRBJ2-7): DTGVSQNPRHKITKRGQNVTFRCDPISEHNRLYWYRQTLGQGPEFLTYFQNEAQLEKSRLLSDRFSAERPKGSFSTLEIQRTEQGDSAMYLCASCPGVRSYEQYFGPGTRLTVT.

The rearrangement links TRBV5-1 to TRBJ1-2; maybe TRBD1 (5 bases). CDR3 size: 14 residues. V lost 0 bases, J lost 6 bases, and 12 bases lay in between. Germline-derived CDR1 and CDR2 are SGHRS and YFSETQ. CDR3 residues: CASSLVAGPHGYTF. DNA for the CDR3: TGCGCCAGCAGCTTGGTAGCGGGGCCTCATGGCTACACCTTC.

The V and J genes are TRBV2 and TRBJ1-1; the D is unclear. The CDR3 loop spans 12 amino acids. Germline values: CDR1 SNHLY, CDR2 FYNNEI. With 8 bases removed from V and 5 bases from J, the gap between germline ends came to 12 bases. The CDR3 protein is CASFQGRTEAFF. CDR3 nucleotides: TGTGCCAGCTTCCAAGGGAGGACTGAAGCTTTCTTT.

The chain has TRBV20-1 and TRBJ2-7; TRBD1 matches 9 bases. V lost 3 bases to trimming and J lost 4 bases; unmatched junction nucleotides: 7. Germline V gene lookup returns CDR1 DFQATT and CDR2 SNEGSKA (reference sequence). This CDR3 contains 14 residues. This CDR3 is CSASSGQGTYEQYF. As DNA, the CDR3 is TGCAGTGCTAGTAGCGGACAGGGGACATACGAGCAGTACTTC.

The genes are TRBV3-1 and TRBJ2-7, with D tentatively TRBD1 (5 bases). This CDR3 is 15 amino acids long. Trimming removed 0 bases at V and 4 bases at J, with 13 bases between. CDR1 LGHDT and CDR2 YNNKEL come from the germline V gene (reference sequence). The CDR3 sequence: CASSQEYDSNYEQYF. The CDR3 DNA is TGTGCCAGCAGCCAAGAGTACGACAGCAATTACGAGCAGTACTTC.

This clonotype was seen a few times. The genes are TRBV20-1 and TRBJ2-3; the D is unclear. The germline V gene has CDR1 DFQATT and CDR2 SNEGSKA (reference sequence). The CDR3 runs 13 residues. Between the trimmed V and J ends, which lost 3 bases and 1 base, there was a span of 8 bases. CDR3 coding DNA: TGCAGTGCTAGTCTATGGGGCACAGATACGCAGTATTTT. Translated: CSASLWGTDTQYF.

The chain employs TRBV7-9 and TRBJ2-1, with D unresolved. Per germline, CDR1 SEHNR and CDR2 FQNEAQ (reference sequence). This CDR3 comprises 16 residues. V was trimmed by 1 base and J by 2 bases, leaving 12 bases between them. DNA of the CDR3: TGTGCCAGCAGCTTAGGTGTTAGTCGCCCCTACAATGAGCAGTTCTTC. As protein: CASSLGVSRPYNEQFF.

This chain joins TRBV12-3 or TRBV12-4 and TRBJ1-5, with D possibly being TRBD1 (5 bases). The CDR3 runs 17 residues. Trimming shortened V by 1 base and J by 2 bases, and 15 bases separated the two germline ends. CDR3 residues: CASSLGRRGSGNQPQHF. Written as DNA, the CDR3 is TGTGCCAGCAGTTTAGGTCGGAGGGGATCTGGCAATCAGCCCCAGCATTTT.

There are many counts of this clonotype. The chain joins TRBV5-5 to TRBJ2-3; 12 bases fit TRBD2. CDR3 length equals 18 residues. J gave up 2 bases and V 0 bases, and 7 bases lay outside the gene matches. In germline, CDR1 is SGHKS, CDR2 YYEKEE (reference sequence). The CDR3 reads CASSLDGTSGLITDTQYF. The CDR3 region has the DNA TGTGCCAGCAGCTTGGACGGGACTAGCGGGTTAATCACAGATACGCAGTATTTT.

This clonotype was recorded once. This chain links TRBV18 with TRBJ2-7, with no clear D. The CDR3 runs 12 residues. In germline, CDR1 is KGHSH, CDR2 LQKENI. Trimming left V 2 bases short and J 8 bases short, with 10 bases between. The chain's CDR3 is CASSPGDSKQYF. The CDR3 DNA is TGTGCCAGCTCACCAGGAGACTCTAAGCAGTACTTC.

As DNA, the CDR3 is TGTGCCAGCATCCCGCGGGGGAGCTCCTACAATGAGCAGTTCTTC. Protein: CASIPRGSSYNEQFF. This chain uses TRBV7-9 with TRBJ2-1; 7 positions agree with TRBD2. This CDR3 contains 15 residues. Per the germline V gene, CDR1 is SEHNR and CDR2 is FQNEAQ (reference sequence). V trimming: 7 bases; J trimming: 0 bases; junction bases outside the gene matches: 6.

The chain carries TRBV9 and TRBJ2-5; 8 nucleotides align to TRBD2. Germline CDR1 is SGDLS and CDR2 is YYNGEE. The V and J ends lost 2 bases and 3 bases, in that order; junction bases with no gene match: 0. The CDR3 length is 13 residues. For the CDR3, the DNA is TGTGCCAGCAGCGTTAGCGGGGAAGAGACCCAGTACTTC. As protein: CASSVSGEETQYF.

This clonotype has just a few counts. This chain connects TRBV20-1 to TRBJ2-1; unclear D gene. CDR1 and CDR2 from the germline V gene are DFQATT and SNEGSKA (reference sequence). The CDR3 sequence is 15 residues long. Trimming cost V 6 bases and J 0 bases, with 15 bases left between them. The CDR3 is CSAHMDPRSYNEQFF. For the CDR3, the DNA is TGCAGTGCACACATGGACCCCCGCTCCTACAATGAGCAGTTCTTC.

The V and J genes are TRBV5-1 and TRBJ2-1, with D maybe TRBD1 (6 bases). Trimming removed 4 bases from V and 0 bases from J, with 11 bases in between. The CDR3 contains 15 residues. Germline V gene data show CDR1 as SGHRS and CDR2 as YFSETQ. CDR3 loop: CASSGTGFSYNEQFF. In nucleotides, the CDR3 is TGCGCCAGCAGCGGAACAGGGTTCTCCTACAATGAGCAGTTCTTC.

The chain uses TRBV7-6 and TRBJ2-7, with TRBD1 identical over 9 bases. Germline V lookup: CDR1 SGHVS, CDR2 FNYEAQ. The CDR3 length is 14 residues. The J segment lost 5 bases and the V segment lost 4 bases, leaving 6 bases of the junction unmatched. For the CDR3, the DNA is TGTGCCAGCAGCTCAGGGACAGGGTTCGACGAGCAGTACTTC. It is translated as CASSSGTGFDEQYF.

This clonotype was counted between two and nine times. The gene calls are TRBV3-1 and TRBJ2-1; 10 bases are a match to TRBD2. Germline V gene lookup returns CDR1 LGHDT and CDR2 YNNKEL (reference sequence). The J segment lost 6 bases and the V segment lost 1 base, leaving 3 bases of the junction unmatched. The CDR3 sequence is 15 residues long. CDR3 in DNA: TGTGCCAGCAGCCAAGTGGCTAGCGGGAGCAATGAGCAGTTCTTC. It translates to CASSQVASGSNEQFF.

The genes are TRBV6-5 and TRBJ2-2; TRBD1 aligns across 7 bases. The CDR3 runs to 15 residues. Germline V CDR1 and CDR2: MNHEY, SVGAGI. Losses at the gene ends were 7 bases for V and 0 bases for J; bases not matched to a gene: 5. CDR3 in amino acids: CASIRDSSNTGELFF. In DNA, the CDR3 is TGTGCCAGCATCAGGGACAGTTCGAACACCGGGGAGCTGTTTTTT.